This T cell receptor (beta chain) was profiled in a study of blood T cell repertoires in COVID-19. Some clones are missing from TCRdb's copy, which holds only in-frame ones; the method was immunoSEQ multiplex PCR. The table records roughly 260,000 clones, around nine tenths of them present only once. Sequenced input: PBMCs or T cells enriched from blood (not recorded which). The receptor was isolated from a woman younger than 35 who had recovered from COVID-19.

Written as DNA, the CDR3 is TGTGCCAGTAGCCGGGACAGGGGGCGGGATGGCTACACCTTC. Its translation is CASSRDRGRDGYTF. The chain couples TRBV19 to TRBJ1-2, with 12 positions matching TRBD1. The CDR3 extends over 14 amino acids. The germline V gene encodes CDR1 LNHDA and CDR2 SQIVND (reference sequence). The J segment lost 6 bases and the V segment lost 6 bases, leaving 5 bases of the junction unmatched.